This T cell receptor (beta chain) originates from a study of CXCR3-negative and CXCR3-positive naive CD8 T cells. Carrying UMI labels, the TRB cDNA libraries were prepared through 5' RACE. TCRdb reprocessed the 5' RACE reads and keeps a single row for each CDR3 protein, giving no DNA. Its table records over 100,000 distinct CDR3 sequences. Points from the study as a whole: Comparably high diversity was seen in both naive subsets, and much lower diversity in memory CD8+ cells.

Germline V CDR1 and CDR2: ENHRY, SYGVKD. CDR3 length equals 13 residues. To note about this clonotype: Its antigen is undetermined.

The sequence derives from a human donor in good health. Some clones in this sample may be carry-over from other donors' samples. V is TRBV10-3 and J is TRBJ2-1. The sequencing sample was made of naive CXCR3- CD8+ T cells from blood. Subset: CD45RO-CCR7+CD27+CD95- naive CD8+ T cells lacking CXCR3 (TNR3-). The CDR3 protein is CAISEPGGGAPFF.